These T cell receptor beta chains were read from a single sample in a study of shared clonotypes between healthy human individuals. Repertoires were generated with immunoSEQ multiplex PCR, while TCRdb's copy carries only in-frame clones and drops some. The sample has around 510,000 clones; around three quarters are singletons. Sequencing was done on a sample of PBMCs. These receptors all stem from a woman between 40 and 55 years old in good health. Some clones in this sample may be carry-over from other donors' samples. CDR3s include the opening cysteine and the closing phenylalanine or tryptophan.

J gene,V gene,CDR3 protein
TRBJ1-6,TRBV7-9,CASSSKDRPLHF
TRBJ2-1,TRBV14,CASSPDPYNEQFF
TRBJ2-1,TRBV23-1,CASSQSPGARGGNEQFF
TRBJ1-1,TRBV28,CASTTGGGNPSGTEAFF
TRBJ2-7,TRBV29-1,CSVRGGISYEQYF
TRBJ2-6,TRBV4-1,CASSHQKGGAGVSGANVLTF
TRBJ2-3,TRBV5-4,CASSPDRGPGDTQYF
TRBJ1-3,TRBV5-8,CASSLVRGSGNTIYF
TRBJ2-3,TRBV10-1,CASSETGTATQYF
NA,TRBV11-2,CASSLTAYEQYF
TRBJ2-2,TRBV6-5,CASSFSADQNTGELFF
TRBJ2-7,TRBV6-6,CASSYSVLAGINEQYF
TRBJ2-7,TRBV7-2,CASSLEISNEQYF
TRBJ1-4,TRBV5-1,CASSLDSPEGRLFF
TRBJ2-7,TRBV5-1,CASSRANPTYEQYF
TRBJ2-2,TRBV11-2,CASSARGINTGELFF
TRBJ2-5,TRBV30,CAWSASGGQETQYF
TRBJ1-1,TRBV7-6,CASSPHAEAFF
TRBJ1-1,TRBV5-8,CASSLGAARMNTEAFF
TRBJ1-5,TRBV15,CATSRERTVYSNQPQHF
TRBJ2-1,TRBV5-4,CASSFVRGPQGEQFF
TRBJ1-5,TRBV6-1,CASSEGERQPQHF
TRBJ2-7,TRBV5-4,CASSSGTSSYEQYF
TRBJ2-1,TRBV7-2,CASSLARRASGYNEQFF
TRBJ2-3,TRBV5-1,CASSLGLIDLTDTQYF
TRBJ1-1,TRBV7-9,CASSPQGDTEAFF
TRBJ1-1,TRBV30,CAWSVLVTGTEAFF
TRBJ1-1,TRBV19,CASSIDWQGNTEAFF
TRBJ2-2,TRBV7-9,CASPGAGTNTGELFF
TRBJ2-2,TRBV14,CASSQDIQLGAGELFF
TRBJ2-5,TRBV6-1,CASSGAGGMVTQYF
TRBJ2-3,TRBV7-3,CASSLGTGNTDTQYF
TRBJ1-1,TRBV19,CASNGGQGGTEAFF
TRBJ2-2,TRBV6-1,CASSEGTGNTGELFF
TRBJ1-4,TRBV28,CASSPSEFFREKLFF
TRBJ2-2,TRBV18,CASSPRLAGDPSTGELFF
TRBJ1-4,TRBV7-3,CASSGGHPPEKLFF
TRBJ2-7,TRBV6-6,CATQNRGIYEQYF
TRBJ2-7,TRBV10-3,CAIRDQVYEQYF
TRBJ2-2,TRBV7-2,CASSSRTSGKSYTGELFF
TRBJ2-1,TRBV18,CASSLQLGASYNEQFF
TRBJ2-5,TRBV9,CARGREPQETQYF
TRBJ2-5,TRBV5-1,CASSLGVRLLYQETQYF
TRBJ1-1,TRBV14,CASSRDRNTEAFF
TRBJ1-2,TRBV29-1,CSVDFSGDGYGYTF
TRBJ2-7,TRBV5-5,CASSLGRIIYEQYF
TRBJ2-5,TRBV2,CASNYRQGIETQYF
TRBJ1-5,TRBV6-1,CASSLGDNQPQHF
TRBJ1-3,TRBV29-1,CSVQGLSGNTIYF
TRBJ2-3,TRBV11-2,CASSLGPHTDTQYF
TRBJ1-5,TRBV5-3,CARSSDPFSDRGSNQPQHF
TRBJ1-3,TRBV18,CASSPSGTGNTIYF
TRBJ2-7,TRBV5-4,CASSSRDGSYEQYF
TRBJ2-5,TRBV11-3,CASSPGTDQETQYF
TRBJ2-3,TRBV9,CASSVGSGPSTDTQYF
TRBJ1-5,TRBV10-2,CASSESWLQPQHF
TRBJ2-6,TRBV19,CASNGHLSSGANVLTF